The 20 T cell receptor beta chains below come from one sample, sequenced in a study of blood T cell repertoires in COVID-19. Clones were sequenced by immunoSEQ multiplex PCR, and TCRdb holds only the in-frame ones, with some missing. The table lists approximately 98,000 clones, around 86% of them singletons. The sequencing input was peripheral blood. These receptors originate from a woman aged 70-85 years with acute or convalescent COVID-19.

This chain joins TRBV2 and TRBJ1-2; D gene unclear. Germline V gives CDR1 SNHLY, CDR2 FYNNEI. The CDR3 sequence is 13 residues long. Trimming shortened V by 7 bases and J by 2 bases, and 11 bases separated the two germline ends. CDR3 in amino acids: CASTFRENYGYTF. CDR3 DNA: TGTGCCAGCACTTTTAGGGAGAACTATGGCTACACCTTC.

The gene calls are TRBV18 and TRBJ2-4, with 9 bases identical to TRBD2. J lost 7 bases, V lost 1 base, and 2 bases had no gene match. CDR1 and CDR2 (germline): KGHSH, LQKENI. The CDR3 extends over 14 amino acids. The CDR3: CASSPLAGVNIQYF. The CDR3 DNA is TGTGCCAGCTCACCACTAGCGGGGGTGAACATTCAGTACTTC. The full variable domain, its missing parts supplied by reference TRBV18 and TRBJ2-4, is NAGVMQNPRHLVRRRGQEARLRCSPMKGHSHVYWYRQLPEEGLKFMVYLQKENIIDESGMPKERFSAEFPKEGPSILRIQQVVRGDSAAYFCASSPLAGVNIQYFGAGTRLSVL.

The J gene is TRBJ1-1, the V gene TRBV5-1; tentative D call: TRBD1 (6 bases). The CDR3 runs to 14 residues. Germline V gene sequence: CDR1 SGHRS, CDR2 YFSETQ. V was shortened by 3 bases and J by 4 bases, with 13 bases between the two germline ends. The CDR3 DNA reads TGCGCCAGCAGCTCCTCAGGGGCTGGCACTGAAGCTTTCTTT. As protein: CASSSSGAGTEAFF.

The gene calls are TRBV9 and TRBJ1-1; possible D gene TRBD1, 6 bases. This CDR3 region has 15 residues. V lost 3 bases, J lost 3 bases, and 15 bases lay in between. Per the germline V gene, CDR1 is SGDLS and CDR2 is YYNGEE. CDR3 residues: CASSDTGMVDTEAFF. The CDR3 nucleotides read TGTGCCAGCAGCGACACAGGGATGGTGGACACTGAAGCTTTCTTT.

The chain uses TRBV11-2 and TRBJ2-1, with 8 bases lining up with TRBD2. The V segment lost 4 bases and the J segment 7 bases; nucleotides outside the gene matches: 9. In germline, CDR1 is SGHAT, CDR2 FQNNGV. The CDR3 totals 15 residues. As DNA, the CDR3 is TGTGCCAGCAGCTCGGGACTAGGTGAACTTAATGAGCAGTTCTTC. It yields the protein CASSSGLGELNEQFF.

This clone was seen more than once but under ten times. J is TRBJ2-5 and V is TRBV27; no firm D call. This CDR3 has 12 amino acids. From germline, CDR1 is MNHEY and CDR2 SMNVEV (reference sequence). Trimming pared 5 bases from V and 0 bases from J, leaving 4 bases between. The CDR3: CASSRYQETQYF. CDR3 nucleotide sequence: TGTGCCAGCAGTCGGTACCAAGAGACCCAGTACTTC.

This chain joins TRBV4-1 and TRBJ1-2; 8 bases agree with TRBD1. The J segment lost 4 bases and the V segment lost 3 bases, leaving 7 bases of the junction unmatched. This CDR3 comprises 15 residues. Germline V gives CDR1 MGHRA, CDR2 YSYEKL. The chain's CDR3 is CASSHPGQGSYGYTF. CDR3 nucleotide sequence: TGCGCCAGCAGCCATCCCGGACAGGGCTCCTATGGCTACACCTTC.

The rearrangement joins TRBV5-1 to TRBJ1-5; 7 positions match TRBD1. Trimming took 0 bases from V and 0 from J; bases not matched to a gene: 0. The CDR3 runs to 15 residues. Germline-derived CDR1 and CDR2 are SGHRS and YFSETQ. CDR3 sequence: CASSLGDSSNQPQHF. The DNA for the CDR3 is TGCGCCAGCAGCTTGGGGGACAGTAGCAATCAGCCCCAGCATTTT.

This clone came up a few times. The CDR3 reads CASSLDRNSPLHF. The CDR3 nucleotides read TGCGCCAGCAGCTTGGATCGGAATTCACCCCTCCACTTT. The chain combines TRBV5-1 with TRBJ1-6; D gene uncertain. V shed 0 bases and J shed 7 bases, with 5 bases lying between them. Germline CDR1 SGHRS, CDR2 YFSETQ. The CDR3 contains 13 residues.

This clone came up a few times. The chain uses TRBV7-3 and TRBJ2-7, with 9 positions matching TRBD1. Unmatched junction bases numbered 7, after V lost 2 bases and J lost 5 bases. The V gene's germline CDR1 is SGHTA and CDR2 FQGTGA. This CDR3 comprises 15 residues. The CDR3 loop reads CASSLRGQGIHEQYF. CDR3 in DNA: TGTGCCAGCAGCTTACGGGGACAGGGTATCCACGAGCAGTACTTC.

The rearrangement links TRBV7-6 to TRBJ2-2, with D possibly TRBD1 on 5 matching bases. CDR3 size: 15 residues. Germline V gene sequence: CDR1 SGHVS, CDR2 FNYEAQ. The V gene lost 5 bases and the J gene lost 3 bases, with 13 bases spanning the gap. In DNA, the CDR3 is TGTGCCAGCAGCGAAGAGGACACCGACACCGGGGAGCTGTTTTTT. Translation: CASSEEDTDTGELFF.

V and J are TRBV9 and TRBJ2-5; maybe TRBD1 (6 bases). Germline V gene sequence: CDR1 SGDLS, CDR2 YYNGEE. This CDR3 contains 15 residues. V was trimmed by 0 bases and J by 4 bases, leaving 13 bases between them. Here the CDR3 DNA reads TGTGCCAGCAGCGTAGGCTGGGGGCTAGGAGAGACCCAGTACTTC. Translating gives CASSVGWGLGETQYF.

The chain has TRBV19 and TRBJ2-3, with TRBD1 matching 10 bases. Germline V gives CDR1 LNHDA, CDR2 SQIVND (reference sequence). This CDR3 has 17 amino acids. V gave up 5 bases and J gave up 1 base; unmatched junction bases: 9. The CDR3 nucleotides read TGTGCCAGTAGTTCCGGGACAGGGGCTCTCCGCACAGATACGCAGTATTTT. It is translated as CASSSGTGALRTDTQYF.

The J gene is TRBJ1-2, the V gene TRBV3-1 (or the pseudogene TRBV3-2); weak D call: TRBD1 (5 bases). Germline lookup yields CDR1 LGHDT and CDR2 YNNKEL (reference sequence). Trimming stripped 6 bases from V and 0 bases from J, with 11 bases between. The CDR3 has 14 amino acids. The chain's CDR3 is CASSSDTTNYGYTF. CDR3 nucleotides: TGTGCCAGCAGTTCGGACACGACTAACTATGGCTACACCTTC.

The rearrangement uses TRBV5-1 and TRBJ2-7, with 7 positions matching TRBD1. J was trimmed by 2 bases and V by 3 bases; bases with no gene match: 14. Germline V lookup: CDR1 SGHRS, CDR2 YFSETQ. The CDR3 is 17 amino acids. The CDR3 loop reads CASSYDLDREGTYEQYF. The CDR3 DNA reads TGCGCCAGCAGCTACGACTTAGACAGGGAAGGGACCTACGAGCAGTACTTC.

The chain carries TRBV9 and TRBJ2-7, with D maybe TRBD2 (6 bases). Germline loops: CDR1 SGDLS, CDR2 YYNGEE. The ends were cut back, 3 bases at V and 3 bases at J, with 13 bases in the middle. The CDR3 sequence is 14 residues long. The CDR3 nucleotides read TGTGCCAGCAGCGCTGCGGCCGGGGGCTACGAGCAGTACTTC. Its translation is CASSAAAGGYEQYF.

The J gene is TRBJ1-1, the V gene TRBV7-9, with 7 nucleotides matching TRBD1. With 1 base clipped from V and 1 base from J, the junction kept 9 bases outside the gene matches. This CDR3 contains 17 residues. The V gene's germline CDR1 is SEHNR and CDR2 FQNEAQ (reference sequence). The CDR3 DNA is TGTGCCAGCAGCTTAGATTGGTCAGGGGGGACGAACACTGAAGCTTTCTTT. Its protein product is CASSLDWSGGTNTEAFF.

The V call is TRBV28, the J call TRBJ2-7, with D unresolved. The CDR3 covers 12 residues. Trimming removed 6 bases at V and 4 bases at J, with 10 bases between. Germline loops: CDR1 MDHEN, CDR2 SYDVKM. For the CDR3, the DNA is TGTGCCAGCAGCGAATCCGGGTACGAGCAGTACGTC. Protein product: CASSESGYEQYV.

V usage is TRBV10-3 and J usage is TRBJ1-5; 9 nucleotides align to TRBD1. The CDR3 is 20 amino acids. V lost 0 bases to trimming and J lost 0 bases; unmatched junction nucleotides: 12. Per germline, CDR1 ENHRY and CDR2 SYGVKD. As DNA, the CDR3 is TGTGCCATCAGTGAGTCGATTTGGGACAGGGCCGACTTTAGCAATCAGCCCCAGCATTTT. Residues: CAISESIWDRADFSNQPQHF.

V usage is TRBV27 and J usage is TRBJ1-6; maybe TRBD1 (5 bases). Trimming removed 0 bases from V and 11 bases from J, with 14 bases in between. The CDR3 has 15 residues. From germline, CDR1 is MNHEY and CDR2 SMNVEV (reference sequence). The CDR3 loop reads CASSLSRGGGTPLHF. CDR3 DNA sequence: TGTGCCAGCAGTTTATCGAGGGGCGGGGGAACACCCCTCCACTTT.